Sequencing of this T cell receptor beta chain was carried out in a study of cytomegalovirus exposure and HLA in healthy donors. The germline V gene has CDR1 MDHEN and CDR2 SYDVKM. J gave up 6 bases and V 5 bases, and 15 bases lay outside the gene matches. The length of the CDR3 is 17 residues. 13 Jbeta primers and 60 Vbeta primers were used for the PCR. Using immunoSEQ multiplex PCR, the repertoire was profiled, and TCRdb retains in-frame clones only, with some absent. The data contain around 120,000 clones, over 60% of them singletons. This sequence joins TRBV28 and TRBJ2-3; TRBD2 matches at 9 bases. This clonotype was sampled from a woman under 40 in good health and CMV-seropositive. Material: PBMCs. The CDR3 region has the DNA TGTGCCAGCAGTCCCCCTGGTAGCGGGGGCGCCGCGGATACGCAGTATTTT. Translated: CASSPPGSGGAADTQYF.